The clone carrying this T cell receptor (beta chain) occurred a few times. These data originate in a study of T cell repertoires in cytomegalovirus infection. Germline V gene lookup returns CDR1 SGHVT and CDR2 SQSDAQ. The CDR3 consists of 15 residues. The trim removed 3 bases at V and 8 bases at J, leaving 8 bases unmatched. From the reads, TCRdb called clonotypes with MiXCR, one entry per CDR3 protein. This table has nearly 650,000 distinct CDR3 sequences, 24% appearing once. Sequenced: CD8+ T cells from PBMCs. This receptor was obtained from a human donor in good health (CMV status not recorded). Some clones in this sample may be carry-over from other donors' samples. V gene TRBV7-4 combines with J gene TRBJ2-1, with 9 bases lining up with TRBD1. CDR3 bases: TGTGCCAGCAGCTTTGGACAGGGGCTATTCGATGAGCAGTTCTTC. Its protein product is CASSFGQGLFDEQFF. The full variable domain, in which reference TRBV7-4 and TRBJ2-1 provide the parts outside the CDR3, is GAGVSQSPRYKVAKRGRDVALRCDSISGHVTLYWYRQTLGQGSEVLTYSQSDAQRDKSGRPSGRFSAERPERSVSTLKIQRTEQGDSAVYLCASSFGQGLFDEQFFGPGTRLTVL.